What follows describes a single T cell receptor (beta chain). Its antigen remains unidentified. The sample is drawn from a study of T cells after yellow fever vaccination. Study-wide context: Preparation used SMART-Seq v4 Ultra Low Input for the low-cell-number fractions.

The study made its TCR cDNA through 5'RACE template switching. That step introduced a universal primer site along with UMIs. TCRdb reprocessed the 5' RACE reads with MiXCR, giving one entry per CDR3 protein. The data hold about 340,000 distinct CDR3 sequences, with approximately 4.2% observed a single time. The germline CDR1 and CDR2 sequences are KGHDR and SFDVKD. Trimming removed 9 bases from V and 0 bases from J; junction bases left unmatched: 1. CDR3 length: 15 residues. Regarding the study as a whole: Only a minor proportion of clonotypes was detected across both CD4 and CD8 compartments. Bulk-population clonotypes that are abundant could appear as contaminants in FACS-sorted repertoires.

The chain joins TRBV24-1 to TRBJ2-1, with 13 positions matching TRBD2. This TCR was sampled from a man between 18 and 29 years old who received the YFV17D yellow fever vaccine. The sequencing used PBMCs, collected 5 days after the yellow fever booster vaccination. Here the CDR3 reads CATGTSGASYNEQFF. The CDR3, as DNA: TGTGCCACCGGGACTAGCGGGGCCTCCTACAATGAGCAGTTCTTC.